Presented here are 23 T cell receptor beta chains from one specimen sequenced in a study of CD8 T cells in ankylosing spondylitis. TCRdb reanalysed the 5' RACE reads using MiXCR and keeps one entry per CDR3 protein. The data contain approximately 220,000 distinct CDR3 sequences, 20% to 30% of them singletons. Sequenced material: blood, either unsorted or a sorted T cell fraction (not recorded which). The receptors come from a male donor with ankylosing spondylitis or in good health (not recorded which).

This clonotype was detected many times. The chain uses TRBV4-1 and TRBJ2-7; D uncertain. Germline V lookup: CDR1 MGHRA, CDR2 YSYEKL. Trimming shortened V by 1 base and J by 5 bases, and 18 bases separated the two germline ends. There are 16 residues in the CDR3. The CDR3 DNA follows: TGCGCCAGCAGCCAAGTTAACATGGGTTTAATCGACGAGCAGTACTTC. It encodes CASSQVNMGLIDEQYF.

This clonotype was counted only a few times. The rearrangement uses TRBV10-3 and TRBJ2-7; D is possibly TRBD1 or TRBD2 (7 bases each). CDR1 ENHRY and CDR2 SYGVKD come from the germline V gene. The CDR3 has 14 residues. V lost 6 bases and J lost 6, with 18 bases in between. The CDR3 loop is CAISRGAGVSEQYF. The CDR3, as DNA: TGTGCCATCAGCAGGGGGGCGGGAGTTTCCGAGCAGTACTTC.

This clonotype has a count of ten or more. V and J are TRBV20-1 and TRBJ2-5; D not certain. Germline loops: CDR1 DFQATT, CDR2 SNEGSKA (reference sequence). Trimming cost V 5 bases and J 5 bases, with 18 bases left between them. The CDR3 is 14 residues long. DNA for the CDR3: TGCAGTGCTCCTCCCAGACGCGCCGGGGAGACCCAGTACTTC. Encoded protein: CSAPPRRAGETQYF.

The chain couples TRBV20-1 to TRBJ1-1; tentatively, D is TRBD1 (5 bases). Trimming removed 4 bases at V and 3 bases at J, with 18 bases between. Germline V gene data show CDR1 as DFQATT and CDR2 as SNEGSKA (reference sequence). This CDR3 is built from 15 residues. The CDR3 sequence: CSANEPPGRYTEAFF. The CDR3 region has the DNA TGCAGTGCTAATGAACCCCCAGGGAGATACACTGAAGCTTTCTTT.

The V call is TRBV7-3, the J call TRBJ2-1, with D uncertain. The CDR3 is 13 residues long. The V gene lost 2 bases and the J gene lost 4 bases, with 6 bases spanning the gap. The germline V gene has CDR1 SGHTA and CDR2 FQGTGA. The chain's CDR3 is CASSLQQYNEQFF. The CDR3 region has the DNA TGTGCCAGCAGCTTACAACAGTACAATGAGCAGTTCTTC.

V and J are TRBV5-1 and TRBJ2-4; no firm D call. CDR1 and CDR2 from the germline V gene are SGHRS and YFSETQ. CDR3 length equals 14 residues. The V gene lost 6 bases and the J gene lost 7 bases, with 17 bases spanning the gap. CDR3 region: CASMSLSEPNIQYF. The CDR3 bases are TGCGCCAGCATGTCGTTAAGCGAGCCGAACATTCAGTACTTC.

This clonotype was seen a few times. This CDR3 is missing its conserved last phenylalanine or tryptophan, likely due to a read error. It is unclear where the CDR3 begins or ends on the DNA, so no DNA is shown, and the CDR3 is as TCRdb lists it. This chain links TRBV29-1 with TRBJ2-5; TRBD1 reflects the table's D call only, with no check against the DNA. From germline, CDR1 is SQVTM and CDR2 ANQGSEA. The CDR3 is 9 amino acids long, termini counted. CDR3: CSGDTLGRR.

This clonotype occurred a few times. V is TRBV5-1 and J is TRBJ2-7; 7 nucleotides match TRBD1. Germline CDR1 is SGHRS and CDR2 is YFSETQ. The CDR3 length is 16 residues. V trimming: 0 bases; J trimming: 5 bases; junction bases outside the gene matches: 11. The CDR3 DNA follows: TGCGCCAGCAGCTTGGGTACAGGGGTAAGTTTCCACGAGCAGTACTTC. Translation: CASSLGTGVSFHEQYF.

This clonotype showed up many times. The chain employs TRBV9 and TRBJ2-2, with D unresolved. With 0 bases removed from V and 1 base from J, the gap between germline ends came to 7 bases. Germline values: CDR1 SGDLS, CDR2 YYNGEE. The CDR3 loop spans 15 amino acids. The CDR3 DNA is TGTGCCAGCAGCGTAGTCCCCGTGAACACCGGGGAGCTGTTTTTT. Translated: CASSVVPVNTGELFF.

The table lists this clonotype with many counts. The chain has TRBV7-2 and TRBJ2-3; 9 positions match TRBD2. The V gene end was trimmed by 1 base and the J gene end by 8 bases; junction bases not matched to a gene: 10. Germline CDR1 reads SGHTA; CDR2 reads FQGNSA. The CDR3 extends over 16 amino acids. CDR3 DNA: TGTGCCAGCAGCTTAGGGCGGGGGACTAGCTTGGTTACGCAGTATTTT. As protein: CASSLGRGTSLVTQYF.

This clonotype has more than one count but fewer than ten. The chain combines TRBV5-1 with TRBJ2-1; 8 bases are shared with TRBD1. Germline V gene lookup returns CDR1 SGHRS and CDR2 YFSETQ. Trimming cost V 0 bases and J 8 bases; bases outside gene matches: 7. The CDR3 has 15 amino acids. In DNA form, the CDR3 reads TGCGCCAGCAGCTTGGGCGGCAGGGGGCTGGATGAGCAGTTCTTC. Translating gives CASSLGGRGLDEQFF.

In its sample, this clonotype was seen many times. The rearrangement joins TRBV7-9 to TRBJ2-7, with TRBD1 matching 11 bases. The CDR3 has 15 residues. Germline CDR1 is SEHNR and CDR2 is FQNEAQ (reference sequence). V shed 3 bases, J shed 2 bases, and the junction held 3 bases outside the gene matches. This chain's CDR3 is CASSFGTGGTYEQYF. In DNA, the CDR3 is TGTGCCAGCAGCTTCGGGACAGGGGGGACCTACGAGCAGTACTTC.

This clonotype was counted ten times or more. V and J are TRBV20-1 and TRBJ1-1; D is ambiguous. CDR3 length equals 13 residues. The ends were cut back, 5 bases at V and 4 bases at J, with 14 bases in the middle. In germline, CDR1 is DFQATT, CDR2 SNEGSKA (reference sequence). CDR3 amino acids: CSAASYAPTEAFF. CDR3 nucleotides: TGCAGTGCTGCGAGCTATGCCCCCACTGAAGCTTTCTTT.

In this sample, this clonotype turned up many times. V gene TRBV4-3 combines with J gene TRBJ1-2; D not resolved. Germline CDR1 reads LGHNA; CDR2 reads YSLEER. The V end lost 0 bases, the J end lost 1 base, and 9 bases lay between the germline ends. CDR3 length: 15 amino acids. The chain's CDR3 is CASSQEGSLNYGYTF. The CDR3, as DNA: TGCGCCAGCAGCCAAGAAGGATCCCTTAACTATGGCTACACCTTC.

This clonotype turned up a few times. J is TRBJ2-2 and V is TRBV12-5; 8 nucleotides align to TRBD2. V shed 6 bases and J 5 bases; nucleotides not matched to a gene: 8. Germline-derived CDR1 and CDR2 are LGHNT and FRNRAP. This CDR3 has 15 residues. This CDR3 is CASGPSGRGTGELFF. The CDR3 coding sequence is TGTGCTAGTGGCCCCAGCGGGAGAGGAACCGGGGAGCTGTTTTTT.

The rearrangement joins TRBV10-3 to TRBJ2-1, with 10 nucleotides matching TRBD2. V dropped 3 bases and J dropped 4; count of bases not matched to a gene: 12. This CDR3 comprises 18 residues. Germline assignment: CDR1 ENHRY and CDR2 SYGVKD. The DNA for the CDR3 is TGTGCCATCAGTGAATTCCACGGACTAGCGGACATTTACAATGAGCAGTTCTTC. Protein: CAISEFHGLADIYNEQFF.

Many counts were recorded for this clonotype. This chain joins TRBV20-1 and TRBJ1-1, with 11 bases aligning to TRBD1. The germline V gene encodes CDR1 DFQATT and CDR2 SNEGSKA (reference sequence). After removal of 1 base from V and 4 bases from J, the junction contained 2 bases not matched to a gene. This CDR3 spans 14 amino acids. The CDR3 sequence is CSARVGTGGTEAFF. CDR3 bases: TGCAGTGCTAGAGTGGGGACAGGGGGCACTGAAGCTTTCTTT.

V usage is TRBV9 and J usage is TRBJ1-1; D call uncertain. Germline V gene lookup returns CDR1 SGDLS and CDR2 YYNGEE. V dropped 6 bases and J dropped 1 base, with 16 bases sitting between them. CDR3 length: 15 amino acids. The CDR3 coding sequence is TGTGCCAGCACCAAAACGGGCAACTGGAACACTGAAGCTTTCTTT. Its protein product is CASTKTGNWNTEAFF. Filled out from reference TRBV9 and TRBJ1-1, the complete variable domain reads DSGVTQTPKHLITATGQRVTLRCSPRSGDLSVYWYQQSLDQGLQFLIQYYNGEERAKGNILERFSAQQFPDLHSELNLSSLELGDSALYFCASTKTGNWNTEAFFGQGTRLTVV.

Ten or more counts support this clonotype. This chain connects TRBV5-1 to TRBJ2-3; 11 nucleotides match TRBD2. Germline CDR1 SGHRS, CDR2 YFSETQ. The CDR3 contains 15 residues. The ends lost 1 base at V and 5 bases at J; junction bases unmatched: 3. Here the CDR3 DNA reads TGCGCCAGCAGCTTGAGGCTAGCGGGAGGAGATACGCAGTATTTT. It is translated as CASSLRLAGGDTQYF.

The chain couples TRBV18 to TRBJ2-3, with TRBD2 matching 10 bases. CDR1 is KGHSH, CDR2 LQKENI, per germline. The CDR3 loop spans 15 amino acids. V shed 4 bases, J shed 5 bases, and the junction held 6 bases outside the gene matches. This CDR3 is CASSLLAGAVDTQYF. CDR3 nucleotide sequence: TGTGCCAGCTCACTGCTAGCGGGAGCGGTAGATACGCAGTATTTT.

V is TRBV12-3 or TRBV12-4 and J is TRBJ1-3, with a possible D match to TRBD1 (5 bases). The CDR3 consists of 17 residues. Trimming removed 4 bases at V and 0 bases at J, with 16 bases between. The CDR3 DNA reads TGTGCCAGCAGTTCATCCCCCTACAGGAGCTCTGGAAACACCATATATTTT. It encodes CASSSSPYRSSGNTIYF.

V is TRBV20-1 and J is TRBJ1-1; D unclear. The CDR3 consists of 13 residues. Germline V gene lookup returns CDR1 DFQATT and CDR2 SNEGSKA (reference sequence). The V end lost 2 bases, the J end lost 5 bases, and 12 bases lay between the germline ends. Here the CDR3 reads CSARPSRGTEAFF. CDR3 nucleotides: TGCAGTGCTAGACCTTCGCGCGGGACTGAAGCTTTCTTT.

This clonotype was seen more than once but under ten times. This chain uses TRBV6-5 with TRBJ1-2; 9 bases line up with TRBD1. V lost 4 bases and J lost 2; bases outside the gene matches: 11. Germline V gene sequence: CDR1 MNHEY, CDR2 SVGAGI. CDR3 size: 17 residues. For the CDR3, the DNA is TGTGCCAGCAGTTCGCTCTATCTGACAGGGGGGAACTATGGCTACACCTTC. The encoded protein is CASSSLYLTGGNYGYTF.